The entry below gives a single T cell receptor beta chain sequence along with its context. This sample is drawn from a study of blood T cell repertoires in COVID-19. Study information: The United States, Italy and Spain supplied acute and convalescent COVID-19 samples.

Clones were sequenced by immunoSEQ multiplex PCR, and TCRdb holds only the in-frame ones, with some missing. This table has over 150,000 clones, 77% appearing once. After removal of 7 bases from V and 13 bases from J, the junction contained 13 bases not matched to a gene. This CDR3 contains 13 residues. Germline V CDR1 and CDR2: MDHEN, SYDVKM. The TCR was taken from a man aged 65 to 85 with acute or convalescent COVID-19. Sequencing was performed on peripheral blood. The chain links TRBV28 to TRBJ1-2, with 9 bases that match TRBD1. The CDR3 region has the DNA TGTGCCAGCAATCTCCGCCTTGGACAGGGGCTCACCTTC. It encodes CASNLRLGQGLTF.